These 6 T cell receptor beta chains came from one sample sequenced in a study of cytomegalovirus exposure and HLA in healthy donors. This table comes from immunoSEQ multiplex PCR, and its TCRdb copy is limited to in-frame clones, with some not included. Here the sample spans over 70,000 clones, 94% being singletons. Sequences were obtained from PBMCs. All receptors derive from a woman between 18 and 29 years old in good health and CMV-seronegative.

Here the CDR3 DNA reads TGTGCCAGCAGTTTCTTATATCCAGGGACTAGTCAAGCTACGCAGTATTTT. Amino acid sequence: CASSFLYPGTSQATQYF. The chain has TRBV27 and TRBJ2-3; 8 bases match TRBD2. CDR1 and CDR2 (germline): MNHEY, SMNVEV (reference sequence). The trim removed 3 bases at V and 8 bases at J, leaving 16 bases unmatched. The CDR3 totals 17 residues.

The chain couples TRBV5-6 to TRBJ1-6; the D gene is possibly TRBD1 (5 bases). CDR3 size: 14 residues. Trimming removed 4 bases at V and 10 bases at J, with 15 bases between. Germline V CDR1 and CDR2: SGHDT, YYEEEE. CDR3 in DNA: TGTGCCAGCAGCCGTTATCAGGGTTACTCACCCCTCCACTTT. Encoded protein: CASSRYQGYSPLHF.

CDR3 in amino acids: CASSSGQGSGSYEQYF. The CDR3 bases are TGTGCCAGCAGCTCAGGACAGGGATCGGGATCCTACGAGCAGTACTTC. The chain employs TRBV11-2 and TRBJ2-7; TRBD1 agrees at 8 bases. The CDR3 length is 16 residues. Germline CDR1 is SGHAT and CDR2 is FQNNGV. Losses at the gene ends were 4 bases for V and 1 base for J; bases not matched to a gene: 9. The full variable domain, in which reference TRBV11-2 and TRBJ2-7 provide the parts outside the CDR3, is EAGVAQSPRYKIIEKRQSVAFWCNPISGHATLYWYQQILGQGPKLLIQFQNNGVVDDSQLPKDRFSAERLKGVDSTLKIQPAKLEDSAVYLCASSSGQGSGSYEQYFGPGTRLTVT.

The genes are TRBV9 and TRBJ2-7, with TRBD2 matching 8 bases. Germline loops: CDR1 SGDLS, CDR2 YYNGEE. This CDR3 is built from 16 residues. The V and J ends lost 0 bases and 1 base, in that order; junction bases with no gene match: 6. The CDR3 DNA sequence: TGTGCCAGCAGCGTAGATCCGCGGGGGGCATCCTACGAGCAGTACTTC. It codes for CASSVDPRGASYEQYF.

The rearrangement joins TRBV19 to TRBJ2-5; D may be TRBD1 (6 bases). V lost 10 bases and J 5 bases, leaving 17 bases between the germline ends. This CDR3 contains 13 residues. Germline loops: CDR1 LNHDA, CDR2 SQIVND (reference sequence). The CDR3, as DNA: TGTGCCACCAGGTCAGGGGCCGAGGAGACCCAGTACTTC. It is translated as CATRSGAEETQYF.

This clone was observed once. CDR3 bases: TGCGCCAGCAGCTTGGGCGGCCAGATGCAGCCCCAGCATTTT. Translating it yields CASSLGGQMQPQHF. The J gene is TRBJ1-5, the V gene TRBV5-1, with unresolved D. This CDR3 comprises 14 residues. Germline-derived CDR1 and CDR2 are SGHRS and YFSETQ. Trimming removed 0 bases at V and 7 bases at J, with 11 bases between.